This T cell receptor (beta chain) was observed in a study of blood T cell repertoires in COVID-19. CDR1 and CDR2 (germline): ENHRY, SYGVKD. J lost 0 bases, V lost 6 bases, and 9 bases had no gene match. This CDR3 has 17 amino acids. Participant-reported clinical history was the basis for cohort assignment. Authors' data handling: Cell counts per sample came from amplifying reference gene primers. The method was immunoSEQ multiplex PCR; TCRdb's version includes in-frame clones alone and lacks a portion of them. The V and J calls and clone size are taken from that table; D and trimming were inferred from the DNA. The data show roughly 220,000 clones, roughly 88% seen once.

This rearrangement joins TRBV10-3 to TRBJ1-3, with 9 bases fitting TRBD1. Source material: PBMCs or T cells enriched from blood (not recorded which). The sequence was collected from a woman aged 40 to 50 with acute COVID-19. This chain's CDR3 is CAISNTGGPFSGNTIYF. The CDR3 DNA follows: TGTGCCATCAGCAACACAGGGGGCCCCTTCTCTGGAAACACCATATATTTT.